This TCR beta chain was recorded in a study of blood T cells in healthy people across ages. General study findings and limits: Getting older went along with TCR beta diversity per million T cells dropping roughly linearly.

Regarding this clonotype: Its cognate antigen is unknown.

A sample-barcoded 5' primer and a J-beta primer mix were used in a second PCR of roughly 6 to 11 cycles. MiXCR, applied by TCRdb to the 5' RACE reads, yields one record per CDR3 protein. The data show more than 500,000 distinct CDR3 sequences, 25% to 30% seen once. Sequencing used blood. The source is a woman aged 70-85 years in good health.

The CDR3 bases are TGCAGTCAGGGGGGGGGCCGGTCCTACAATGAGCAGTTCTTC. Amino acids: CSQGGGRSYNEQFF. The rearrangement uses TRBV20-1 and TRBJ2-1; D may be TRBD1 or TRBD2 (7 bases each). Trimming stripped 8 bases from V and 1 base from J, with 15 bases between. Germline CDR1 is DFQATT and CDR2 is SNEGSKA (reference sequence). The CDR3 loop spans 14 amino acids.